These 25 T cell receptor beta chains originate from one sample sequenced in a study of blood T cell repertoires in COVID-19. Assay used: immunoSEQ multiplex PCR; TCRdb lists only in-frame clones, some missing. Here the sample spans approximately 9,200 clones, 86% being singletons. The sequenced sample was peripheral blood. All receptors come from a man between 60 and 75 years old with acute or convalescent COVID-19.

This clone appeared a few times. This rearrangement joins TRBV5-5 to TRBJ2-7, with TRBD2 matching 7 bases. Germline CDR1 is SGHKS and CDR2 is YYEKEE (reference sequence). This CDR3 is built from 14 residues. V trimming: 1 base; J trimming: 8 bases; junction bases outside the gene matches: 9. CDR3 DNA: TGTGCCAGCAGCTTGAGGACTAGTCCATTCCAGCAGTACTTC. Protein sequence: CASSLRTSPFQQYF. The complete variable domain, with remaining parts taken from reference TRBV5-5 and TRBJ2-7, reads DAGVTQSPTHLIKTRGQQVTLRCSPISGHKSVSWYQQVLGQGPQFIFQYYEKEERGRGNFPDRFSARQFPNYSSELNVNALLLGDSALYLCASSLRTSPFQQYFGPGTRLTVT.

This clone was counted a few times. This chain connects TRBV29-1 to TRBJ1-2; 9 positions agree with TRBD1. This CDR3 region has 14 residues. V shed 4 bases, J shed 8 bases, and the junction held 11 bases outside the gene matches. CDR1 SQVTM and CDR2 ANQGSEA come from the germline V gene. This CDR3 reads CSVAGTGPTRGYTF. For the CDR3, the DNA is TGCAGCGTTGCCGGGACAGGGCCGACGCGGGGCTACACCTTC.

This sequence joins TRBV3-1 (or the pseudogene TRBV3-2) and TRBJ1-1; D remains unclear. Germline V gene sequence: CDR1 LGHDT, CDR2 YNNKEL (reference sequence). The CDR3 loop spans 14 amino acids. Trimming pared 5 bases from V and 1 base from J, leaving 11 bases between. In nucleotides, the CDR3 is TGTGCCAGCAGCTCCGCCCGGAGGAACACTGAAGCTTTCTTT. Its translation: CASSSARRNTEAFF.

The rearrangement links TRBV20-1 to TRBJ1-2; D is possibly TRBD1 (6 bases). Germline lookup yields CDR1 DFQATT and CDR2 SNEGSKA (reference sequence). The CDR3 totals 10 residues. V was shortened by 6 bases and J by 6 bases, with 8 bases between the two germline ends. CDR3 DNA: TGCAGTGCAAACAGGGATGGCTACACCTTC. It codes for CSANRDGYTF.

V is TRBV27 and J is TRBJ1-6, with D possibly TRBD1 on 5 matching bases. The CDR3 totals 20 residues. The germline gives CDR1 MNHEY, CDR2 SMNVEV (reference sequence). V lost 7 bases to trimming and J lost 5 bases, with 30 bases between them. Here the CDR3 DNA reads TGTGCCAGCAAAATGCGGGAGGGGCAGGTCGTCGCCTTACATAATTCACCCCTCCACTTT. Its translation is CASKMREGQVVALHNSPLHF.

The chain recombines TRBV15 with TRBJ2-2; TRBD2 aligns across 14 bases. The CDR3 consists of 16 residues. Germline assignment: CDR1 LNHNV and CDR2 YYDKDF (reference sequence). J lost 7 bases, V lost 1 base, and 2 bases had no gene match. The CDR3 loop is CATSRGLAGGVGELFF. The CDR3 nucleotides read TGTGCCACCAGCAGAGGACTAGCGGGAGGGGTCGGGGAGCTGTTTTTT.

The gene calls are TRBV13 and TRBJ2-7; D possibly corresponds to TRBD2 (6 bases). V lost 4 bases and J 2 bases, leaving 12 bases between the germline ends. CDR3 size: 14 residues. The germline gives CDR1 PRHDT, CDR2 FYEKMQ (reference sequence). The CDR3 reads CASSYSGEAYEQYV. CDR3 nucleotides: TGTGCCAGCAGCTACTCCGGGGAGGCCTACGAGCAGTACGTC.

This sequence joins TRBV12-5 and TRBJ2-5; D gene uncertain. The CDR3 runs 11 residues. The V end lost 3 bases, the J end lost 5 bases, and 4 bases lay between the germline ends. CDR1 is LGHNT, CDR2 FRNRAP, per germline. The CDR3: CASGFGETQYF. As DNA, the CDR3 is TGTGCTAGTGGTTTCGGGGAGACCCAGTACTTC.

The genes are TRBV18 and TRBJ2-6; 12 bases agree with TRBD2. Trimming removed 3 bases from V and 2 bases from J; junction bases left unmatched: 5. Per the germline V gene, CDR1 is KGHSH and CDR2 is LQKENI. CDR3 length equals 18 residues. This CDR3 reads CASSPAGLAGTGANVLTF. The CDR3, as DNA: TGTGCCAGCTCACCCGCAGGACTAGCGGGGACTGGGGCCAACGTCCTGACTTTC. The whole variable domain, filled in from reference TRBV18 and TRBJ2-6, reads NAGVMQNPRHLVRRRGQEARLRCSPMKGHSHVYWYRQLPEEGLKFMVYLQKENIIDESGMPKERFSAEFPKEGPSILRIQQVVRGDSAAYFCASSPAGLAGTGANVLTFGAGSRLTVL.

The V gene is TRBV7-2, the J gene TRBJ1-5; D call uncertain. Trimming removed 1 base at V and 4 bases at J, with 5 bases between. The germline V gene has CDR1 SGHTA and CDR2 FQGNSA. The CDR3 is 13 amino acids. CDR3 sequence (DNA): TGTGCCAGCAGCTTAGAACAGAATCAGCCCCAGCATTTT. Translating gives CASSLEQNQPQHF.

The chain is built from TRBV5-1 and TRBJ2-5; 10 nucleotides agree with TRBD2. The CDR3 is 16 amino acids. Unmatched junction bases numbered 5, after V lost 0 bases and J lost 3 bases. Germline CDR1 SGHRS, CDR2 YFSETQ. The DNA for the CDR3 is TGCGCCAGCAGCTTGGTGCGGACTAGCGGAAAAGAGACCCAGTACTTC. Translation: CASSLVRTSGKETQYF.

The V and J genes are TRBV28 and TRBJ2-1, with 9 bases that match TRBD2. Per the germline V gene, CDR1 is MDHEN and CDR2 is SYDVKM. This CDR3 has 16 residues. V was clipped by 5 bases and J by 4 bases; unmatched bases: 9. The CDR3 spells CASSPPRGGAYNEQFF. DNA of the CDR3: TGTGCCAGCAGTCCGCCCCGCGGGGGGGCATACAATGAGCAGTTCTTC.

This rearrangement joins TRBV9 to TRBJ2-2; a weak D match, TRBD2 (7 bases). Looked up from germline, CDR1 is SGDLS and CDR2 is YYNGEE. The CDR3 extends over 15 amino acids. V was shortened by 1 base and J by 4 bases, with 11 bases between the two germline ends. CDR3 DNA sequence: TGTGCCAGCAGCGTACGGGGGGCCGGCACCGGGGAGCTGTTTTTT. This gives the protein CASSVRGAGTGELFF.

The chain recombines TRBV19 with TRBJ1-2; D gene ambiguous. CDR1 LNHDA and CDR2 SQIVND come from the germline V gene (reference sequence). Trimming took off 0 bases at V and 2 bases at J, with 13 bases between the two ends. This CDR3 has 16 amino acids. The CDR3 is CASSIELGGSNYGYTF. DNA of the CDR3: TGTGCCAGTAGTATAGAATTAGGAGGGTCCAACTATGGCTACACCTTC.

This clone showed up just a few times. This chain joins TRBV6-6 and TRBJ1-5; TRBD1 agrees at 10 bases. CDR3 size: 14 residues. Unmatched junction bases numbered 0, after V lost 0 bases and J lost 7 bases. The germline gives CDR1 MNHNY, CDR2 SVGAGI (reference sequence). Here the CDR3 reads CASSYSTGGQPQHF. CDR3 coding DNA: TGTGCCAGCAGTTACTCGACAGGGGGCCAGCCCCAGCATTTT.

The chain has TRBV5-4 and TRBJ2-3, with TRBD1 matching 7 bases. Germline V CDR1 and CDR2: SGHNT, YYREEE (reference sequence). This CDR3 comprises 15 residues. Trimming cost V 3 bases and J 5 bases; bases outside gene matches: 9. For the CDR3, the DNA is TGTGCCAGCAGCTGGGGGCCCCAGGGGGTAGATACGCAGTATTTT. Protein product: CASSWGPQGVDTQYF.

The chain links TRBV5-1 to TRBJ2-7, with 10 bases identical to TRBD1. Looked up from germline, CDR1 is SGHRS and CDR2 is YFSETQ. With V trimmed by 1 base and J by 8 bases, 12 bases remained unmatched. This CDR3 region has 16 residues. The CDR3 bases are TGCGCCAGCAGCTTGCTCTACCCGGACAGGGGGTTTCAGCAGTACGTC. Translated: CASSLLYPDRGFQQYV.

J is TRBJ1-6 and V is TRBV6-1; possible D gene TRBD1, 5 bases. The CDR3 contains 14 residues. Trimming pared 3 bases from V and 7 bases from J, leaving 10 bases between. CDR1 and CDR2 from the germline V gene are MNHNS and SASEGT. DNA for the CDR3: TGTGCCAGCAGTGAGGGGGGAATCAATTCACCCCTCCACTTT. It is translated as CASSEGGINSPLHF.

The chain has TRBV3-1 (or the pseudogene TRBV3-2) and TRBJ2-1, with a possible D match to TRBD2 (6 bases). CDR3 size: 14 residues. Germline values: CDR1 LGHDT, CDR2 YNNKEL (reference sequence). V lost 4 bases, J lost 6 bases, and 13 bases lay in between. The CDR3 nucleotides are TGTGCCAGCAGCCCCCGGGACTGGATCAATGAGCAGTTCTTC. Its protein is CASSPRDWINEQFF.

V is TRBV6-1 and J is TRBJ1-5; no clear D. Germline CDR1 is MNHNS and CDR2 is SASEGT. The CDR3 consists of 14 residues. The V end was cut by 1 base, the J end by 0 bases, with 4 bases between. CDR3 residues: CASSEGYSNQPQHF. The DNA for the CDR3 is TGTGCCAGCAGTGAAGGCTATAGCAATCAGCCCCAGCATTTT.

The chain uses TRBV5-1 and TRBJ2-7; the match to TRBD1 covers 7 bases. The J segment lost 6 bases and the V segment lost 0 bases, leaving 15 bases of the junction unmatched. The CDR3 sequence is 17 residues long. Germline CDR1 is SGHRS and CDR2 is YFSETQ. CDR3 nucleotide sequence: TGCGCCAGCAGCTTGGGAAGGGACAGTTTCATAGCGAGCGAGCAGTACTTC. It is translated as CASSLGRDSFIASEQYF. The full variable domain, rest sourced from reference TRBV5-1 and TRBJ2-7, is KAGVTQTPRYLIKTRGQQVTLSCSPISGHRSVSWYQQTPGQGLQFLFEYFSETQRNKGNFPGRFSGRQFSNSRSEMNVSTLELGDSALYLCASSLGRDSFIASEQYFGPGTRLTVT.

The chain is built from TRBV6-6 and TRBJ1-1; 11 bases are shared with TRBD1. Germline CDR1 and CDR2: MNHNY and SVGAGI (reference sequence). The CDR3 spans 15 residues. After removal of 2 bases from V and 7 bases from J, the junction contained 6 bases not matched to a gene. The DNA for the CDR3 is TGTGCCAGCAGTTACGCCGGACAGGGGGCGTATGAAGCTTTCTTT. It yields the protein CASSYAGQGAYEAFF.

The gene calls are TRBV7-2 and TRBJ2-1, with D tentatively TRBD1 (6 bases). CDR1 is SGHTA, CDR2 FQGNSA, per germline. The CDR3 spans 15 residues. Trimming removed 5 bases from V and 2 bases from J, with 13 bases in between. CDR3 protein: CASSLDRSTYNEQFF. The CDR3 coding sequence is TGTGCCAGCAGCCTTGACAGGTCCACCTACAATGAGCAGTTCTTC.

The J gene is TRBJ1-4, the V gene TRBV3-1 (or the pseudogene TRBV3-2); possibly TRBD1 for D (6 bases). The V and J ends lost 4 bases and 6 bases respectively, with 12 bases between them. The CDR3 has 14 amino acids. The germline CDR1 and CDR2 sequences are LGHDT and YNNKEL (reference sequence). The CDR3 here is CASSLTGFDEKLFF. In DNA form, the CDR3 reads TGTGCCAGCAGCCTTACAGGGTTTGATGAAAAACTGTTTTTT.

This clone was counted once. The CDR3, as DNA: TGTGCCAGTAACCTGCGGGGCGGCTACACCTTC. The encoded protein is CASNLRGGYTF. The chain combines TRBV19 with TRBJ1-2; TRBD1 is a possible D gene (5 bases). The CDR3 runs 11 residues. V lost 7 bases and J 8 bases, leaving 11 bases between the germline ends. Germline CDR1 LNHDA, CDR2 SQIVND (reference sequence). The full variable domain, in which reference TRBV19 and TRBJ1-2 provide the parts outside the CDR3, is DGGITQSPKYLFRKEGQNVTLSCEQNLNHDAMYWYRQDPGQGLRLIYYSQIVNDFQKGDIAEGYSVSREKKESFPLTVTSAQKNPTAFYLCASNLRGGYTFGSGTRLTVV.